The next 32 T cell receptor beta chains were all read from a single sample in a study of neurological immune-mediated disorders (dated by TCRdb to the late 2010s). The time point label, as the study defines it: technical triplicate 3. Library prep was done by 5' RACE. The run used an Illumina HiSeq 2500. TCRdb ran its own pipeline on the public reads, namely fastp trimming at Q25 and MiXCR clone calling, and kept in-frame beta chains. Rows with a matching CDR3 protein are joined into one entry that keeps the most common DNA and genes. This sample holds just under 45,000 distinct CDR3 sequences; 20% to 25% were observed only once. The top ten clones comprise roughly 4% of the sample. Sequencing was carried out using PBMCs. The receptors here all came from a man in his 60s with HTLV-1-associated myelopathy (HAM/TSP).

In its sample, this clonotype was seen many times. In DNA, the CDR3 is TGTGCCAGCAGTCTCCTGGGGCGGGGCACAGATACGCAGTATTTT. It yields the protein CASSLLGRGTDTQYF. The rearrangement joins TRBV2 to TRBJ2-3; possibly TRBD1 or TRBD2 for D (5 bases each). The V end was cut by 5 bases, the J end by 1 base, with 13 bases between. The CDR3 sequence is 15 residues long. Germline lookup yields CDR1 SNHLY and CDR2 FYNNEI.

This clonotype was picked up many times. The gene calls are TRBV5-1 and TRBJ1-5; D remains ambiguous. CDR1 is SGHRS, CDR2 YFSETQ, per germline. The CDR3 runs 13 residues. With 4 bases removed from V and 5 bases from J, the gap between germline ends came to 10 bases. CDR3 loop: CASSMDGDQPQHF. CDR3 in DNA: TGCGCCAGCAGCATGGACGGAGATCAGCCCCAGCATTTT.

As concerns this clonotype: The junction and the germline gene differ at one end; a read error may be behind it. This chain connects TRBV7-9 to TRBJ2-2; no clear D. Germline CDR1 SEHNR, CDR2 FQNEAQ (reference sequence). CDR3 length equals 14 residues. The chain's CDR3 is CASSQTLNTGELFF. CDR3 bases: TGCGCCAGCAGCCAAACCTTGAACACCGGGGAGCTGTTTTTT.

The V call is TRBV28, the J call TRBJ2-1; 11 nucleotides match TRBD2. The V segment lost 1 base and the J segment 9 bases; nucleotides outside the gene matches: 5. The V gene's germline CDR1 is MDHEN and CDR2 SYDVKM. The CDR3 runs to 15 residues. The CDR3 region is CASSLSLAGVGEQFF. DNA of the CDR3: TGTGCCAGCAGTTTATCACTAGCGGGAGTAGGTGAGCAGTTCTTC.

This clonotype showed up many times. This chain connects TRBV9 to TRBJ1-6, with 8 bases aligning to TRBD1. Germline CDR1 is SGDLS and CDR2 is YYNGEE. This CDR3 comprises 16 residues. The V and J ends lost 0 bases and 8 bases, in that order; junction bases with no gene match: 7. Here the CDR3 DNA reads TGTGCCAGCAGCGTAGGTTCGGGACAGGACTATTCACCCCTCCACTTT. This encodes CASSVGSGQDYSPLHF.

Ten or more counts support this clonotype. This chain joins TRBV7-2 and TRBJ2-2, with D possibly TRBD2 on 6 matching bases. CDR1 is SGHTA and CDR2 is FQGNSA in the germline V gene. The CDR3 loop spans 12 amino acids. Trimming took off 7 bases at V and 7 bases at J, with 10 bases between the two ends. CDR3 protein: CASNWGDGELFF. DNA for the CDR3: TGTGCCAGCAACTGGGGGGACGGGGAGCTGTTTTTT.

This clonotype occurred many times. The V gene is TRBV11-3, the J gene TRBJ2-2; D ambiguous. CDR1 is SGHNT, CDR2 YENEEA, per germline. The CDR3 spans 13 residues. The ends were cut back, 3 bases at V and 3 bases at J, with 5 bases in the middle. The DNA of the CDR3 is TGTGCCAGCAGCTTTGTAGACACCGGGGAGCTGTTTTTT. The encoded protein is CASSFVDTGELFF. Full variable domain (rest looked up from reference TRBV11-3 and TRBJ2-2): EAGVVQSPRYKIIEKKQPVAFWCNPISGHNTLYWYLQNLGQGPELLIRYENEEAVDDSQLPKDRFSAERLKGVDSTLKIQPAELGDSAVYLCASSFVDTGELFFGEGSRLTVL.

This clonotype was counted many times. The rearrangement links TRBV28 to TRBJ2-1; 10 nucleotides agree with TRBD2. The CDR3 length is 20 residues. Germline assignment: CDR1 MDHEN and CDR2 SYDVKM. The J segment lost 1 base and the V segment lost 3 bases, leaving 15 bases of the junction unmatched. CDR3 region: CASSFEASGSLKVSYNEQFF. DNA for the CDR3: TGTGCCAGCAGTTTTGAGGCTAGCGGGAGTCTCAAGGTGTCCTACAATGAGCAGTTCTTC. The variable domain in full, completed from reference TRBV28 and TRBJ2-1, reads DVKVTQSSRYLVKRTGEKVFLECVQDMDHENMFWYRQDPGLGLRLIYFSYDVKMKEKGDIPEGYSVSREKKERFSLILESASTNQTSMYLCASSFEASGSLKVSYNEQFFGPGTRLTVL.

This clonotype is judged medium-sized. The chain has TRBV25-1 and TRBJ1-2, with D maybe TRBD1 (5 bases). The germline V gene encodes CDR1 MGHDK and CDR2 SYGVNS. The length of the CDR3 is 15 residues. V shed 3 bases and J shed 2 bases, with 13 bases lying between them. As DNA, the CDR3 is TGTGCCAGCAGTGACACAGGTTCTTCAAACTATGGCTACACCTTC. Translating it yields CASSDTGSSNYGYTF.

This clonotype was seen repeatedly, ten times or more. The CDR3 region is CASSLGQGASWAEAFF. CDR3 coding DNA: TGTGCCAGCAGCTTAGGGCAGGGGGCGAGTTGGGCTGAAGCTTTCTTT. This chain connects TRBV7-2 to TRBJ1-1; 8 bases map to TRBD1. This CDR3 comprises 16 residues. Germline CDR1 and CDR2: SGHTA and FQGNSA. V lost 1 base to trimming and J lost 6 bases; unmatched junction nucleotides: 10.

This clonotype showed up many times. V usage is TRBV20-1 and J usage is TRBJ1-1; D gene uncertain. The CDR3 contains 21 residues. Between the trimmed V and J ends, which lost 4 bases and 3 bases, there was a span of 36 bases. Germline-derived CDR1 and CDR2 are DFQATT and SNEGSKA (reference sequence). In DNA form, the CDR3 reads TGCAGTGCTACTCGGTCCTCACTTGAGAGGGAGGTGAGGAGCGTGGACACTGAAGCTTTCTTT. Protein sequence: CSATRSSLEREVRSVDTEAFF.

There are many counts of this clonotype. The chain uses TRBV5-1 and TRBJ2-1, with 10 bases lining up with TRBD2. The CDR3 loop spans 20 amino acids. V dropped 2 bases and J dropped 0; count of bases not matched to a gene: 14. Germline V gives CDR1 SGHRS, CDR2 YFSETQ. In DNA form, the CDR3 reads TGCGCCAGCAGCTTCGGGTCCGGGCTAGCGGGAGCGCTCTCCTACAATGAGCAGTTCTTC. Its protein product is CASSFGSGLAGALSYNEQFF.

This clonotype was seen only a few times. The V and J genes are TRBV12-3 or TRBV12-4 and TRBJ2-1; TRBD1 is a possible D gene (5 bases). CDR3 length equals 16 residues. V was pared by 4 bases and J by 4 bases, with 17 bases between. The CDR3 reads CASSSRGRVGYNEQFF. CDR3 DNA: TGTGCCAGCAGTTCCCGCGGCAGGGTGGGTTACAATGAGCAGTTCTTC.

This clonotype has ten or more counts. The rearrangement links TRBV9 to TRBJ2-3, with D tentatively TRBD1 (6 bases). CDR3 length: 16 amino acids. Trimming pared 3 bases from V and 0 bases from J, leaving 14 bases between. From germline, CDR1 is SGDLS and CDR2 YYNGEE. CDR3 sequence: CASSAWGRTSTDTQYF. CDR3 DNA: TGTGCCAGCAGCGCTTGGGGGCGGACTAGCACAGATACGCAGTATTTT.

The J gene is TRBJ2-3, the V gene TRBV11-3; D unresolved. Trimming pared 8 bases from V and 4 bases from J, leaving 10 bases between. The CDR3 extends over 12 amino acids. Germline CDR1 is SGHNT and CDR2 is YENEEA. CDR3 DNA: TGTGCCAGCTTAGCAGGAGCAGATACGCAGTATTTT. Protein: CASLAGADTQYF.

This chain connects TRBV14 to TRBJ2-5, with D possibly being TRBD1 or TRBD2 (6 bases each). Trimming shortened V by 0 bases and J by 5 bases, and 16 bases separated the two germline ends. Germline V gives CDR1 SGHDN, CDR2 FVKESK. The CDR3 consists of 16 residues. CDR3 protein: CASSQERDTVLETQYF. Written as DNA, the CDR3 is TGTGCCAGCAGCCAAGAGCGGGACACGGTTTTGGAGACCCAGTACTTC.

This clonotype occurred many times. This chain joins TRBV12-3 or TRBV12-4 and TRBJ1-4, with a tentative D call TRBD1 (5 bases). The length of the CDR3 is 16 residues. V lost 6 bases and J 3 bases, leaving 17 bases between the germline ends. The CDR3 here is CASSHKGRFANEKLFF. CDR3 nucleotide sequence: TGTGCCAGCAGCCATAAGGGGAGGTTTGCTAATGAAAAACTGTTTTTT.

Many counts were recorded for this clonotype. The chain has TRBV5-1 and TRBJ2-6, with a possible D match to TRBD2 (5 bases). The germline V gene has CDR1 SGHRS and CDR2 YFSETQ. CDR3 length: 19 amino acids. The germline V and J ends were trimmed by 0 bases and 0 bases, with 16 bases remaining between them. In DNA, the CDR3 is TGCGCCAGCAGCTTGGAGGGCTGGGAGACCTACTCTGGGGCCAACGTCCTGACTTTC. Translating it yields CASSLEGWETYSGANVLTF.

V is TRBV6-5 and J is TRBJ1-1; 8 positions agree with TRBD1. The CDR3 runs to 14 residues. Germline V gene lookup returns CDR1 MNHEY and CDR2 SVGAGI. V dropped 5 bases and J dropped 5; count of bases not matched to a gene: 7. The DNA for the CDR3 is TGTGCCAGCAGTCCACGACAGGGGAAGACTGAAGCTTTCTTT. This gives the protein CASSPRQGKTEAFF.

This clonotype was counted at least ten times. The V call is TRBV20-1, the J call TRBJ1-4; D call uncertain. Deletions cut 2 bases from V and 6 bases from J, with 16 bases between. Germline V gives CDR1 DFQATT, CDR2 SNEGSKA (reference sequence). This CDR3 spans 15 amino acids. The CDR3 region has the DNA TGCAGTGCTAGACCTGACGTCGCCCTGGATGAAAAACTGTTTTTT. Translation gives CSARPDVALDEKLFF.

There are many counts of this clonotype. The genes are TRBV7-2 and TRBJ2-7; 10 bases match TRBD1. Germline CDR1 and CDR2: SGHTA and FQGNSA. The CDR3 extends over 15 amino acids. Trimming cost V 2 bases and J 6 bases; bases outside gene matches: 7. Here the CDR3 reads CASSLQETGGSEQYF. The CDR3 nucleotides are TGTGCCAGCAGCTTACAAGAGACAGGGGGCTCCGAGCAGTACTTC. The variable domain in full, with the rest retrieved from reference TRBV7-2 and TRBJ2-7, is GAGVSQSPSNKVTEKGKDVELRCDPISGHTALYWYRQSLGQGLEFLIYFQGNSAPDKSGLPSDRFSAERTGGSVSTLTIQRTQQEDSAVYLCASSLQETGGSEQYFGPGTRLTVT.

This clonotype was recorded at least ten times. The CDR3 region is CASSVAGDPTYEQYF. CDR3 in DNA: TGTGCCAGCAGCGTAGCGGGGGACCCGACCTACGAGCAGTACTTC. The chain is built from TRBV9 and TRBJ2-7, with a tentative D call TRBD2 (6 bases). Deletions cut 0 bases from V and 2 bases from J, with 12 bases between. Germline CDR1 reads SGDLS; CDR2 reads YYNGEE. This CDR3 has 15 residues.

This clonotype was detected ten times or more. J is TRBJ1-1 and V is TRBV5-5; D unclear. The CDR3 has 12 residues. Germline CDR1 is SGHKS and CDR2 is YYEKEE (reference sequence). Between the trimmed V and J ends, which lost 3 bases and 3 bases, there was a span of 6 bases. The CDR3 spells CASSSQDTEAFF. CDR3 sequence (DNA): TGTGCCAGCAGCTCGCAGGACACTGAAGCTTTCTTT.

This clonotype occurred many times. The chain uses TRBV5-1 and TRBJ2-5; maybe TRBD2 (6 bases). The CDR3 spans 15 residues. Trimming removed 2 bases from V and 2 bases from J, with 13 bases in between. Germline V gene data show CDR1 as SGHRS and CDR2 as YFSETQ. CDR3 sequence: CASSFSGERQETQYF. The CDR3 nucleotides are TGCGCCAGCAGCTTCTCGGGAGAAAGGCAAGAGACCCAGTACTTC.

This clonotype was seen at least ten times. The V call is TRBV7-2, the J call TRBJ2-1; 7 bases match TRBD1. The CDR3 totals 14 residues. With V trimmed by 6 bases and J by 2 bases, 4 bases remained unmatched. Germline CDR1 is SGHTA and CDR2 is FQGNSA. The CDR3 loop is CASRMGQTYNEQFF. Here the CDR3 DNA reads TGTGCCAGCAGAATGGGACAGACCTACAATGAGCAGTTCTTC.

At least ten counts were recorded for this clonotype. DNA of the CDR3: TGTGCCAGCAGTTTAGAGGGGAGGACCCAGTACTTC. It encodes CASSLEGRTQYF. The chain couples TRBV27 to TRBJ2-5; the D call may be TRBD1 or TRBD2 (5 bases each). The CDR3 is made up of 12 amino acids. Trimming shortened V by 2 bases and J by 7 bases, and 8 bases separated the two germline ends. Per the germline V gene, CDR1 is MNHEY and CDR2 is SMNVEV (reference sequence).

The rearrangement links TRBV19 to TRBJ1-1; D may be TRBD1 (5 bases). V was shortened by 5 bases and J by 1 base, with 14 bases between the two germline ends. Germline CDR1 and CDR2: LNHDA and SQIVND (reference sequence). This CDR3 comprises 15 residues. The CDR3 sequence: CASSLGPSRNTEAFF. DNA for the CDR3: TGTGCCAGTAGTTTGGGACCCTCAAGGAACACTGAAGCTTTCTTT.

In this sample, this clonotype turned up many times. This chain joins TRBV5-1 and TRBJ2-3, with TRBD1 matching over 9 bases. The CDR3 consists of 15 residues. Germline loops: CDR1 SGHRS, CDR2 YFSETQ. V was pared by 3 bases and J by 4 bases, with 6 bases of the junction left unmatched. The CDR3 sequence is CASSYGQGRADTQYF. The CDR3 DNA follows: TGCGCCAGCAGCTACGGACAGGGGAGGGCAGATACGCAGTATTTT.

In this sample, this clonotype turned up many times. J is TRBJ2-5 and V is TRBV20-1; D is possibly TRBD1 or TRBD2 (5 bases each). Trimming pared 0 bases from V and 5 bases from J, leaving 16 bases between. Germline assignment: CDR1 DFQATT and CDR2 SNEGSKA (reference sequence). The CDR3 runs 15 residues. The CDR3 bases are TGCAGTGCTAGAGATCGAGCGGACATAAAGGAGACCCAGTACTTC. It encodes CSARDRADIKETQYF.

Within the sample, this clonotype is medium-sized. The rearrangement joins TRBV25-1 to TRBJ2-1; 13 nucleotides line up with TRBD2. The CDR3 runs to 19 residues. Germline V gene sequence: CDR1 MGHDK, CDR2 SYGVNS. The V gene end was trimmed by 1 base and the J gene end by 4 bases; junction bases not matched to a gene: 10. CDR3 sequence reads: CASSESTSGRGRPYNEQFF. CDR3 nucleotides: TGTGCCAGCAGTGAATCTACTAGCGGGAGGGGGCGTCCGTACAATGAGCAGTTCTTC.

On this clonotype itself: Its ends do not fully match the called genes, so a read error is possible. The chain uses TRBV7-9 and TRBJ1-1; D unresolved. The CDR3 consists of 14 residues. Germline CDR1 is SEHNR and CDR2 is FQNEAQ (reference sequence). CDR3 DNA: TGTGCCAGCAGCGGACGTACGGGGAACACTGCAGCTTTCTTT. It yields the protein CASSGRTGNTAAFF.

This clonotype was detected many times. The chain uses TRBV12-3 or TRBV12-4 and TRBJ2-2, with D tentatively TRBD2 (7 bases). Trimming took 2 bases from V and 6 from J, leaving 16 bases between them. The CDR3 length is 16 residues. The CDR3 nucleotides are TGTGCCAGCAGTTTATCGGGGGGCGCGTTCTCCGGGGAGCTGTTTTTT. This codes for CASSLSGGAFSGELFF.